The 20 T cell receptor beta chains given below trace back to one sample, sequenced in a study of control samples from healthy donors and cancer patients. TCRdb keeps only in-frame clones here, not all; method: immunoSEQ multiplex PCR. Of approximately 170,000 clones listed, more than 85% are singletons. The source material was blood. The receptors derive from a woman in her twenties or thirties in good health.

In DNA form, the CDR3 reads TGTGCCAGTAGTATGGGGCTAGCGGGGACCCAGTACTTC. As protein: CASSMGLAGTQYF. The J gene is TRBJ2-5, the V gene TRBV19; 8 nucleotides align to TRBD2. The CDR3 runs 13 residues. Germline CDR1 reads LNHDA; CDR2 reads SQIVND (reference sequence). Trimming took 3 bases from V and 7 from J; bases not matched to a gene: 4.

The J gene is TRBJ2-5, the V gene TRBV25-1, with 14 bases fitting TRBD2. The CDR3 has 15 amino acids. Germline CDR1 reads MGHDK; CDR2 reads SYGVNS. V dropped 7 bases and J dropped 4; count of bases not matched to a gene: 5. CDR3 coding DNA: TGTGCCAGCACCTCAGGGACTAGCGGGGGAGAGACCCAGTACTTC. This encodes CASTSGTSGGETQYF.

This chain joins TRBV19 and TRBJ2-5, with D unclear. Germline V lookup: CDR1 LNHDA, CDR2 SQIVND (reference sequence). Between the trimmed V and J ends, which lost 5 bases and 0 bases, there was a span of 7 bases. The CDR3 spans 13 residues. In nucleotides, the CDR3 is TGTGCCAGTAGTGCCGAATACCAAGAGACCCAGTACTTC. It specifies CASSAEYQETQYF.

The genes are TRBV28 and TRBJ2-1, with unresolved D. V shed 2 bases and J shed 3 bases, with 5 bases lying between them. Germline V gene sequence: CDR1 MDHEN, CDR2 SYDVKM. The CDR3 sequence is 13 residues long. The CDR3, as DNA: TGTGCCAGCAGTTTAAGCATCTACAATGAGCAGTTCTTC. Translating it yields CASSLSIYNEQFF.

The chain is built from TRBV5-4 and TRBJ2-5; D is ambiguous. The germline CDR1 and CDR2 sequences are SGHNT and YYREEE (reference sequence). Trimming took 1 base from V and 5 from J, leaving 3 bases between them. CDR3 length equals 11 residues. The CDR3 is CASSLRETQYF. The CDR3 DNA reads TGTGCCAGCAGCTTGAGGGAGACCCAGTACTTC.

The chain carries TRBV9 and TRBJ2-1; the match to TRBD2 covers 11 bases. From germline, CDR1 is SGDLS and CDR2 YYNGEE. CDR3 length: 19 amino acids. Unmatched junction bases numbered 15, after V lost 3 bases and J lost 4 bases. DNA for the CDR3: TGTGCCAGCAGCGGGGCCTATAGCGGGAGGGCCTCTCCGTACAATGAGCAGTTCTTC. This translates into CASSGAYSGRASPYNEQFF.

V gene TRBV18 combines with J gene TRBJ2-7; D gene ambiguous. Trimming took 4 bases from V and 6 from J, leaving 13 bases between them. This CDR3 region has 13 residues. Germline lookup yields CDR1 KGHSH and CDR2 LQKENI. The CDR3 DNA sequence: TGTGCCAGCTCACTAACGGAAGGTGGCGAGCAGTACTTC. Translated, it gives CASSLTEGGEQYF.

The DNA for the CDR3 is TGTGCCTCGGCCCTGGGACAGGGAAATTCACCCCTCCACTTT. Its protein product is CASALGQGNSPLHF. The V and J genes are TRBV9 and TRBJ1-6; 9 positions agree with TRBD1. CDR1 and CDR2 (germline): SGDLS, YYNGEE. The CDR3 totals 14 residues. V lost 10 bases, J lost 7 bases, and 9 bases stayed unmatched. The variable domain in full, completed from reference TRBV9 and TRBJ1-6, reads DSGVTQTPKHLITATGQRVTLRCSPRSGDLSVYWYQQSLDQGLQFLIQYYNGEERAKGNILERFSAQQFPDLHSELNLSSLELGDSALYFCASALGQGNSPLHFGNGTRLTVT.

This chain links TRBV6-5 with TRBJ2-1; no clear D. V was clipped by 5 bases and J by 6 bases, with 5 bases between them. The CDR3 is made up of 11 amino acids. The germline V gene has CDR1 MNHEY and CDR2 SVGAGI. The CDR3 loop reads CASSLTNEQFF. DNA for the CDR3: TGTGCCAGCAGTCTAACCAATGAGCAGTTCTTC.

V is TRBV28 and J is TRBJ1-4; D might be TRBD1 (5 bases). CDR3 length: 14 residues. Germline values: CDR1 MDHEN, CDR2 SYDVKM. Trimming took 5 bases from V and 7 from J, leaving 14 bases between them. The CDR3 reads CASSPPTRGEKLFF. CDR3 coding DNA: TGTGCCAGCAGTCCCCCCACAAGGGGTGAAAAACTGTTTTTT.

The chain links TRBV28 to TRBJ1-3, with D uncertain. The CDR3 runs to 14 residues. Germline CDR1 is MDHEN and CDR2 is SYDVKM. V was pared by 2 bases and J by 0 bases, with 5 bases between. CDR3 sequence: CASSLKHSGNTIYF. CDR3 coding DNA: TGTGCCAGCAGTTTAAAACACTCTGGAAACACCATATATTTT.

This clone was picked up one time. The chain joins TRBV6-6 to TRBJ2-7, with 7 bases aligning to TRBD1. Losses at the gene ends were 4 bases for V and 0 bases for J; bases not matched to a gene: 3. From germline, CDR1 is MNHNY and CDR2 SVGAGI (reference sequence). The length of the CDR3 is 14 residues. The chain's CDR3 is CASSSTGSSYEQYF. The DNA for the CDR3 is TGTGCCAGCAGTTCGACAGGGAGCTCCTACGAGCAGTACTTC.

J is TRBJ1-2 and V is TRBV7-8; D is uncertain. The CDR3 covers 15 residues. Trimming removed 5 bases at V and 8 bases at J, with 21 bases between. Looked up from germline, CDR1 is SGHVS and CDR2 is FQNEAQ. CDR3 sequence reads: CASSDTGSPGVGYTF. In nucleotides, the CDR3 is TGTGCCAGCAGCGACACCGGGAGCCCAGGAGTCGGCTACACCTTC.

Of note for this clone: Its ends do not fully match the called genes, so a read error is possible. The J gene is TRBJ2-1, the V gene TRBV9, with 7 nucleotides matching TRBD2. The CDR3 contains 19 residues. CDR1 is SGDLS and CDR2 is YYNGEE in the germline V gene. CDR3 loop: CASSVMGGPRPPSDNEQFF. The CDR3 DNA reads TGTGCCAGCAGCGTAATGGGAGGGCCTAGGCCTCCCTCCGACAATGAGCAGTTCTTC.

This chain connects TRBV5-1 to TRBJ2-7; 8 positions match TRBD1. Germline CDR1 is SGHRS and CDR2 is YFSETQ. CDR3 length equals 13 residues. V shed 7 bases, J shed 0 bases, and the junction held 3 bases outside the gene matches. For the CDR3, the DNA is TGCGCCAGCGGGACAGGAAGCTCCTACGAGCAGTACTTC. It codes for CASGTGSSYEQYF.

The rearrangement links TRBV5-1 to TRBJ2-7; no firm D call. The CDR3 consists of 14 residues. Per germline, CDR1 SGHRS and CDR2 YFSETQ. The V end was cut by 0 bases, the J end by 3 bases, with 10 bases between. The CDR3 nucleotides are TGCGCCAGCAGCTTGGAGCCCCCGGGCTACGAGCAGTACTTC. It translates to CASSLEPPGYEQYF.

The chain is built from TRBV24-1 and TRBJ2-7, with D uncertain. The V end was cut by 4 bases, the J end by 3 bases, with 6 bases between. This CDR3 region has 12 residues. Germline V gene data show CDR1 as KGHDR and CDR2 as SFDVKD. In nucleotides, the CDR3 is TGTGCCACCAGTGACCGTAGCTACGAGCAGTACTTC. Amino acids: CATSDRSYEQYF.

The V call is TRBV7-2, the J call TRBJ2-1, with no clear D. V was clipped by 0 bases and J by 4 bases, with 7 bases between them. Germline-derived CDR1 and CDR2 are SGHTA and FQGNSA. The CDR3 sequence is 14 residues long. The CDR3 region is CASSLAPLYNEQFF. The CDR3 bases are TGTGCCAGCAGCTTAGCCCCCTTATACAATGAGCAGTTCTTC.

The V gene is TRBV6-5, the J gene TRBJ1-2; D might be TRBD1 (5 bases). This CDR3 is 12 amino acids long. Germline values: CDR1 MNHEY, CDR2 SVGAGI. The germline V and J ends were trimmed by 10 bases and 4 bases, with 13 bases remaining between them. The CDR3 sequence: CAIIRGTYGYTF. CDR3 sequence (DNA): TGTGCCATTATACGGGGGACCTATGGCTACACCTTC.

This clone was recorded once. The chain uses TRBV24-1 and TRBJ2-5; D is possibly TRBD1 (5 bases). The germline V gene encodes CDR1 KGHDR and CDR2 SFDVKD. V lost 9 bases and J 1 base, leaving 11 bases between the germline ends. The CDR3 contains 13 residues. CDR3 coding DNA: TGTGCCACCGAACATGACAGCCAAGAGACCCAGTACTTC. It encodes CATEHDSQETQYF.